The T cell receptor (beta chain) under discussion was sequenced for a study of cytomegalovirus exposure and HLA in healthy donors. Study-level findings and limits: Among the sequence variants, a highly shared cluster was likely an artifact of sequencing. Later analysis suggested most CMV-associated TCR beta chains were HLA-restricted.

The CDR3 runs 14 residues. The V gene's germline CDR1 is LNHDA and CDR2 SQIVND (reference sequence). V lost 6 bases, J lost 1 base, and 7 bases lay in between. Primers: 60 Vbeta forward and 13 Jbeta reverse. TCRdb's copy holds only in-frame clones and misses some; the assay was immunoSEQ multiplex PCR. The table lists 95,000 to 120,000 clones, under 70% of them singletons. This clone was seen a handful of times. Its antigen is not identified. Participants comprised healthy donors of bone marrow. At collection, donors were nominally healthy, but unrecorded immune exposures were probable. The source is a man aged 18 to 29 in good health and CMV-seropositive. Source material: PBMCs. The chain links TRBV19 to TRBJ2-6, with D perhaps TRBD1 (5 bases). This CDR3 is CASRRQSGANVLTF. The CDR3 coding sequence is TGTGCCAGTAGAAGACAGTCTGGGGCCAACGTCCTGACTTTC.